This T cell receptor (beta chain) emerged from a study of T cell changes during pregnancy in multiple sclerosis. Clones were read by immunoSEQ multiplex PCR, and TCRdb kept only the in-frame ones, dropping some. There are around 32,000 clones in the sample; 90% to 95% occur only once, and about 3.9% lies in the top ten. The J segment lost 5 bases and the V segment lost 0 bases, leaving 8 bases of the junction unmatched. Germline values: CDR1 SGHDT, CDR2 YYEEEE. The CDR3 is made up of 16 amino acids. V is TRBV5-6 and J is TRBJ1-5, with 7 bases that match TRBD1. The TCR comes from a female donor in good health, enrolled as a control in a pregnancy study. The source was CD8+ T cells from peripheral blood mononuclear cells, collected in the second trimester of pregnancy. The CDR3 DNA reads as TGTGCCAGCAGCTTGGCCGACAGGGAGGTCGATCAGCCCCAGCATTTT. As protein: CASSLADREVDQPQHF.